Shown below are 19 T cell receptor beta chains from a single sample sequenced in a study of TIL therapy for anti-PD-1-resistant metastatic lung cancer. The immunoSEQ assay was v3. Assay used: immunoSEQ multiplex PCR; TCRdb lists only in-frame clones, some missing. There are around 45,000 clones in the sample; about two thirds occur only once, and 5.6% lies in the top ten. Time point reported: pre-treatment sample, taken before nivolumab and TIL therapy. Pleural nodules or supraclavicular lymph nodes made up most of the excised metastases sampled. The specimen was tumor tissue, collected at baseline. These TCRs come from a person aged 25 to 85 with non-small cell lung cancer.

V gene TRBV2 combines with J gene TRBJ2-7; TRBD1 matches at 7 bases. The CDR3 has 16 residues. Germline CDR1 and CDR2: SNHLY and FYNNEI. The V segment lost 6 bases and the J segment 0 bases; nucleotides outside the gene matches: 11. CDR3 residues: CASSSMFGQDSYEQYF. In nucleotides, the CDR3 is TGTGCCAGCAGCTCCATGTTTGGACAGGACTCCTACGAGCAGTACTTC.

This clone has more than one count but fewer than ten. Other nucleotide sequences in the sample specify the same CDR3. The chain is built from TRBV9 and TRBJ1-3; D unresolved. CDR3 length equals 13 residues. Germline-derived CDR1 and CDR2 are SGDLS and YYNGEE. V shed 0 bases and J shed 2 bases, with 3 bases lying between them. CDR3 amino acids: CASSVVPGNTIYF. The CDR3 region has the DNA TGTGCCAGCAGCGTAGTTCCTGGAAACACCATATATTTT.

The chain joins TRBV6-5 to TRBJ2-2; 7 bases are a match to TRBD2. CDR3 length equals 13 residues. The junction had 3 bases not matched to a gene; V was cut back by 7 bases and J by 4 bases. Germline V gives CDR1 MNHEY, CDR2 SVGAGI. The CDR3 DNA sequence: TGTGCCAGCACCGGGAGGACCACCGGGGAGCTGTTTTTT. Residues: CASTGRTTGELFF.

The V gene is TRBV11-2, the J gene TRBJ2-2; the D gene is possibly TRBD2 (5 bases). CDR1 and CDR2 (germline): SGHAT, FQNNGV. Trimming took off 1 base at V and 4 bases at J, with 10 bases between the two ends. The CDR3 consists of 15 residues. For the CDR3, the DNA is TGTGCCAGCAGCTTAGGGCTAGCCACCACCGGGGAGCTGTTTTTT. Residues: CASSLGLATTGELFF. Filled out from reference TRBV11-2 and TRBJ2-2, the complete variable domain reads EAGVAQSPRYKIIEKRQSVAFWCNPISGHATLYWYQQILGQGPKLLIQFQNNGVVDDSQLPKDRFSAERLKGVDSTLKIQPAKLEDSAVYLCASSLGLATTGELFFGEGSRLTVL.

The V call is TRBV5-6, the J call TRBJ1-1; D perhaps matches TRBD1 (6 bases). The CDR3 spans 16 residues. The V end was cut by 4 bases, the J end by 6 bases, with 22 bases between. Germline assignment: CDR1 SGHDT and CDR2 YYEEEE. The CDR3 reads CASSLLQGARGPEAFF. The CDR3 region has the DNA TGTGCCAGCAGCCTATTACAGGGAGCAAGAGGTCCTGAAGCTTTCTTT.

V and J are TRBV6-5 and TRBJ1-1, with D possibly being TRBD1 (6 bases). The ends were cut back, 8 bases at V and 0 bases at J, with 16 bases in the middle. CDR3 length equals 15 residues. CDR1 and CDR2 (germline): MNHEY, SVGAGI. The CDR3, as DNA: TGTGCCAGCCATCCTTCGGGGGGCGTGAACACTGAAGCTTTCTTT. This gives the protein CASHPSGGVNTEAFF.

There are a few counts of this clone. The chain combines TRBV5-1 with TRBJ2-3; TRBD2 matches at 12 bases. The germline gives CDR1 SGHRS, CDR2 YFSETQ. Trimming took 4 bases from V and 5 from J; bases not matched to a gene: 8. The CDR3 has 16 amino acids. CDR3 bases: TGCGCCAGCAGCCAGCTAGCGGGAGGGCCGAAAGATACGCAGTATTTT. The encoded protein is CASSQLAGGPKDTQYF.

The rearrangement links TRBV7-9 to TRBJ1-2; no clear D gene. The CDR3 extends over 12 amino acids. Germline assignment: CDR1 SEHNR and CDR2 FQNEAQ (reference sequence). The V and J ends lost 7 bases and 8 bases respectively, with 14 bases between them. CDR3 in DNA: TGTGCCAGCACCTCCGTACGTGGCGGCTACACCTTC. This sequence encodes CASTSVRGGYTF.

V usage is TRBV6-1 and J usage is TRBJ2-1; 10 bases align to TRBD2. The V gene's germline CDR1 is MNHNS and CDR2 SASEGT. J was trimmed by 6 bases and V by 6 bases; bases with no gene match: 8. This CDR3 has 15 residues. CDR3 nucleotides: TGTGCCAGCAGGGACCTAGCGGGGGTTAGCAATGAGCAGTTCTTC. Residues: CASRDLAGVSNEQFF.

The chain carries TRBV19 and TRBJ1-4, with no clear D. The CDR3 length is 16 residues. V was cut by 3 bases and J by 0 bases, with 11 bases left in between. Germline CDR1 LNHDA, CDR2 SQIVND (reference sequence). CDR3 protein: CASSISYPSTNEKLFF. The CDR3, as DNA: TGTGCCAGTAGTATTTCATATCCCTCAACTAATGAAAAACTGTTTTTT.

V is TRBV18 and J is TRBJ2-5; 9 nucleotides agree with TRBD1. Germline trimming cut 2 bases from V and 1 base from J; bases unmatched to any gene: 2. This CDR3 has 15 amino acids. Germline CDR1 is KGHSH and CDR2 is LQKENI. The CDR3 loop reads CASSPGTGSQETQYF. In DNA, the CDR3 is TGTGCCAGCTCACCAGGGACAGGGTCCCAAGAGACCCAGTACTTC.

CDR3 bases: TGTGCCAGCAGCTTATCTGGCCTCTATAATTCACCCCTCCACTTT. Encoded protein: CASSLSGLYNSPLHF. The chain links TRBV11-2 to TRBJ1-6; no clear D gene. The CDR3 is made up of 15 amino acids. The V and J ends lost 2 bases and 3 bases respectively, with 8 bases between them. In germline, CDR1 is SGHAT, CDR2 FQNNGV.

This clone was counted a single time. This sequence joins TRBV5-1 and TRBJ1-1, with TRBD1 identical over 8 bases. Germline-derived CDR1 and CDR2 are SGHRS and YFSETQ. The V segment lost 2 bases and the J segment 0 bases; nucleotides outside the gene matches: 6. This CDR3 has 16 residues. CDR3 protein: CASSFWTGPMNTEAFF. The CDR3, as DNA: TGCGCCAGCAGCTTTTGGACAGGGCCGATGAACACTGAAGCTTTCTTT.

The chain recombines TRBV7-8 with TRBJ1-3; 10 nucleotides agree with TRBD1. Trimming took 7 bases from V and 1 from J; bases not matched to a gene: 10. Looked up from germline, CDR1 is SGHVS and CDR2 is FQNEAQ. CDR3 length equals 17 residues. The CDR3 reads CASISGTGVKSGNTIYF. CDR3 DNA sequence: TGTGCCAGCATCTCCGGGACAGGGGTAAAATCTGGAAACACCATATATTTT.

DNA for the CDR3: TGTGCCAGCATGCTGCCGGGTTTCAAATCACCCCTCCACTTT. Its translation is CASMLPGFKSPLHF. The chain joins TRBV5-6 to TRBJ1-6; no reliable D call. CDR3 length: 14 amino acids. V was clipped by 6 bases and J by 10 bases, with 17 bases between them. The germline gives CDR1 SGHDT, CDR2 YYEEEE.

The V gene is TRBV19, the J gene TRBJ1-5, with D perhaps TRBD1 (6 bases). The CDR3 runs to 16 residues. The germline CDR1 and CDR2 sequences are LNHDA and SQIVND (reference sequence). V lost 10 bases, J lost 3 bases, and 22 bases lay in between. In DNA form, the CDR3 reads TGTGCCACAGAGAGTCAACCGGGACACATCAATCAGCCCCAGCATTTT. Residues: CATESQPGHINQPQHF.

CDR3 loop: CASRDRGQIYGYTF. The CDR3 coding sequence is TGTGCCAGTAGAGACAGGGGGCAGATCTATGGCTACACCTTC. V usage is TRBV6-1 and J usage is TRBJ1-2, with 10 bases fitting TRBD1. CDR3 length: 14 amino acids. V gave up 9 bases and J gave up 4 bases; unmatched junction bases: 8. From germline, CDR1 is MNHNS and CDR2 SASEGT.

The chain links TRBV30 to TRBJ2-7; TRBD1 aligns across 7 bases. Germline values: CDR1 GTSNPN, CDR2 SVGIG (reference sequence). The CDR3 runs 12 residues. V shed 1 base and J 3 bases; nucleotides not matched to a gene: 0. DNA of the CDR3: TGTGCCTGGAGTGCAGGGGGCTACGAGCAGTACTTC. It encodes CAWSAGGYEQYF. Using reference TRBV30 and TRBJ2-7 for the parts outside the CDR3, the full variable domain is SQTIHQWPATLVQPVGSPLSLECTVEGTSNPNLYWYRQAAGRGLQLLFYSVGIGQISSEVPQNLSASRPQDRQFILSSKKLLLSDSGFYLCAWSAGGYEQYFGPGTRLTVT.

The genes are TRBV19 and TRBJ1-1, with D perhaps TRBD1 (6 bases). CDR1 and CDR2 from the germline V gene are LNHDA and SQIVND (reference sequence). V was shortened by 6 bases and J by 4 bases, with 18 bases between the two germline ends. There are 15 residues in the CDR3. The CDR3 spells CASRPPQGGATEAFF. For the CDR3, the DNA is TGTGCCAGTAGACCTCCACAGGGTGGGGCCACTGAAGCTTTCTTT.